This T cell receptor (beta chain) emerged from a study of blood T cells in healthy people across ages. Whole-study results and caveats: Considered underestimates were the diversity estimates obtained from one million T cells.

The V and J ends lost 7 bases and 1 base respectively, with 12 bases between them. CDR3 length: 13 residues. Germline V gene sequence: CDR1 SQVTM, CDR2 ANQGSEA. Next came a second PCR, run for roughly 7 to 12 cycles, which used a sample-barcoded 5' primer along with a J-beta primer mix. Sequencing yielded, for each sample, at least 2.5 million paired-end reads carrying CDR3. TCRdb reprocessed the 5' RACE reads with MiXCR, giving one entry per CDR3 protein. The data contain about 570,000 distinct CDR3 sequences, about a quarter of them singletons. A remark on this clonotype: The antigen remains undetermined.

These sequences were also reported in another study, on T cells of mothers and their children. This second study says: There were over 8.5 million TCR beta CDR3 reads from each mother and 2.5 million to 3.5 million from each child.

Sequenced: blood. This clonotype was obtained from a boy aged 2 to 9 in good health. The rearrangement joins TRBV29-1 to TRBJ2-3; D not certain. The CDR3 DNA reads TGCAGCGGTCGCCAGGCGGGCACAGATACGCAGTATTTT. Amino acids: CSGRQAGTDTQYF.